This T cell receptor beta chain was obtained from a study of T-cell memory formation after mild COVID-19. Study-wide context: TCR clusters were largely donor specific. Broader study findings: Clones shrinking from day 15 to 85 showed even CD4/CD8 mixes; later expanders tilted CD4+. SARS-CoV-2 specificity of second-wave clones peaking day 37 was unconfirmed.

The CDR3 loop spans 15 amino acids. CDR1 MGHRA and CDR2 YSYEKL come from the germline V gene. With V trimmed by 6 bases and J by 1 base, 9 bases remained unmatched. MiXCR was run by TCRdb on the 5' RACE reads, yielding one entry per CDR3 protein. The sample holds about 310,000 distinct CDR3 sequences, more than 15% seen once. This clonotype turned up a few times. As yet, its antigen is unknown. The receptor's source is a man aged 18 to 29 who had mild COVID-19 (a few samples of this study predate the infection). Cell type and time point are not known. This chain joins TRBV4-1 and TRBJ2-7; 7 nucleotides agree with TRBD2. Sample: PBMCs or a T cell subset sorted from them (not recorded which). The CDR3: CASRVLASVSYEQYF. The CDR3 DNA reads TGCGCCAGCAGAGTACTAGCGTCCGTATCCTACGAGCAGTACTTC.